The sequence of this T cell receptor beta chain was determined in a study of blood T cell repertoires in COVID-19. TCRdb's table, derived via immunoSEQ multiplex PCR, lists solely in-frame clones and lacks some. The table includes some 270,000 clones, 84% detected once. Per germline, CDR1 MNHEY and CDR2 SMNVEV (reference sequence). The ends lost 3 bases at V and 5 bases at J; junction bases unmatched: 10. There are 16 residues in the CDR3. Sample: PBMCs or T cells enriched from blood (not recorded which). This receptor was identified in a man aged 50 to 60 who had recovered from COVID-19. The gene calls are TRBV27 and TRBJ2-5, with 9 bases identical to TRBD2. As DNA, the CDR3 is TGTGCCAGCAGTTTTTTGGGCGGGGGGGTAGCGGAGACCCAGTACTTC. This translates into CASSFLGGGVAETQYF.